This T cell receptor (beta chain) is from a study of OX40 agonist ivuxolimab in advanced cancers. TCRdb's copy holds only in-frame clones and misses some; the assay was immunoSEQ multiplex PCR. Of over 75,000 clones listed, roughly 88% are singletons. The junction had 6 bases not matched to a gene; V was cut back by 2 bases and J by 3 bases. This CDR3 contains 15 residues. Per the germline V gene, CDR1 is SGHNT and CDR2 is YYREEE (reference sequence). This clonotype was obtained from an adult with an advanced solid tumor such as melanoma, head and neck, liver or kidney cancer. The chain links TRBV5-4 to TRBJ2-3; 7 bases agree with TRBD2. The sample consisted of CD4+ or CD8+ T cells sorted from blood, taken in a trial of the OX40 agonist ivuxolimab. CDR3 DNA sequence: TGTGCCAGCAGCTTCGGGACTACCGCGACAGATACGCAGTATTTT. Protein: CASSFGTTATDTQYF.